Listed below are T cell receptor beta chains from one sample, sequenced in a study of T cell responses to AZD1222 COVID-19 vaccine. Assay used: immunoSEQ multiplex PCR; TCRdb lists only in-frame clones, some missing. Altogether approximately 140,000 clones are present, around 92% being singletons, with the ten largest covering about 1.9%. The sample was peripheral blood, taken 28 days after the second AZD1222 dose. The source is an adult who received the AZD1222 COVID-19 vaccine. Each CDR3 is given with its conserved first and last residue. D genes are given only for firm matches. Clone size appears in some rows only: once, few, many, or a class for an expanded clone.

clone size,D gene,V gene,J gene,CDR3 DNA,CDR3 protein
NA,NA,TRBV30,TRBJ1-3,TGTGCCTGGAGTGTGAGGCCACCTCTCCCTTCTGGAAACACCATATATTTT,CAWSVRPPLPSGNTIYF
NA,NA,TRBV7-2,TRBJ1-2,TGTGCCAGCAGCCCACGAAGGGGGAACTATGGCTACACCTTC,CASSPRRGNYGYTF
NA,NA,TRBV5-1,TRBJ2-1,TGCGCCAGCAGCGTTGGGGTGAATGAGCAGTTCTTC,CASSVGVNEQFF
NA,TRBD1,TRBV30,TRBJ2-5,TGTGCCTGGGGGTCACAGGGGTTAGGTGTTGCCCAGTACTTC,CAWGSQGLGVAQYF
NA,NA,TRBV19,TRBJ1-5,TGTGCCAGTAGTAGCGCTTCCCGGGGTTTCCAGCCCCAGCATTTT,CASSSASRGFQPQHF
once,NA,TRBV2,TRBJ2-1,TGTGCCAGCAGTCCCACTACCCTCTTATCCAATGAGCAGTTCTTC,CASSPTTLLSNEQFF
NA,NA,TRBV5-1,TRBJ2-2,TGCGCCAGCAGCTGGCCCCCCGGCGCAGGGGGAGGTACCGGGGAGCTGTTTTTT,CASSWPPGAGGGTGELFF
NA,NA,TRBV27,TRBJ1-1,TGTGCCAGCAGTTTATCGTCCTCCATGGGGACTGAAGCTTTCTTT,CASSLSSSMGTEAFF
NA,NA,TRBV12-5,TRBJ1-1,TGTGCTAGTGGTTTGGTTATAGGGCTGAACACTGAAGCTTTCTTT,CASGLVIGLNTEAFF
NA,NA,TRBV2,TRBJ1-3,TGTGCCAGCAGTGAGGTTTCCTCACGGCAAGGCACCATATATTTT,CASSEVSSRQGTIYF
NA,NA,TRBV19,TRBJ1-5,TGTGCCAGTAGTGCACAGAATCAGCCCCAGCATTTT,CASSAQNQPQHF
NA,NA,TRBV4-2,TRBJ1-1,TGTGCCAGCAGCCCCCGACAGCCCTGGGGAAGTGACACTGAAGCTTTCTTT,CASSPRQPWGSDTEAFF
NA,NA,TRBV7-2,TRBJ1-5,TGTGCCAGCAGCTTATACGTACAGGGCTATCAGCCCCAGCATTTT,CASSLYVQGYQPQHF
NA,TRBD1,TRBV18,TRBJ1-1,TGTGCCAGCTCCAGTAGACAGGGGGGCACGAACACTGAAGCTTTCTTT,CASSSRQGGTNTEAFF
NA,NA,TRBV2,TRBJ2-1,TGTGCCAACGGACCAAGGGGGAATGAGCAGTTCTTC,CANGPRGNEQFF
NA,NA,TRBV5-1,TRBJ1-1,TGCGCCAGCAGCTTGGTTCAGGGTACCACTGAAGCTTTCTTT,CASSLVQGTTEAFF
NA,NA,TRBV19,TRBJ1-3,TGTGCCAGTAGCCCGAGGGGATGGGACTCTGGAAACACCATATATTTT,CASSPRGWDSGNTIYF
NA,NA,TRBV7-7,TRBJ2-5,TGTGCTAGCAGCTTAGGCAGGGGGGGACAAGAGACCCAGTACTTC,CASSLGRGGQETQYF
NA,TRBD2,TRBV7-3,TRBJ2-1,TGTGCCAGCAGCTATCTAGCGGGATCCTACAATGAGCAGTTCTTC,CASSYLAGSYNEQFF
NA,NA,TRBV7-2,TRBJ1-1,TGTGCCAGCGACAAAATCGGACCAGGGAACACTGAAGCTTTCTTT,CASDKIGPGNTEAFF
NA,NA,TRBV28,TRBJ1-1,TGTGCCAGCAGTTTATGGGTCAGGGACACTGAAGCTTTCTTT,CASSLWVRDTEAFF
NA,NA,TRBV6-5,TRBJ2-7,TGTGCCAGCAGTTACGTGTTGGGATCCTCCTACGAGCAGTACTTC,CASSYVLGSSYEQYF
NA,NA,TRBV14,TRBJ2-1,TGTGCCAGCAGCCAAGAACGCTTTTCGGGTTACAATGAGCAGTTCTTC,CASSQERFSGYNEQFF
NA,NA,TRBV12-3/TRBV12-4,TRBJ1-3,TGTGCCAGCAGTTTAGCGGGGGGGAGCACCATATATTTT,CASSLAGGSTIYF
NA,NA,TRBV28,TRBJ1-2,TGTGCCAGCAGTTTCCCTACAGGGCCCTATGGCTACACCTTC,CASSFPTGPYGYTF
NA,TRBD1,TRBV5-1,TRBJ2-7,TGCGCCAGCAGCTTACCGGGACAGGGCTACGAGCAGTACTTC,CASSLPGQGYEQYF
NA,NA,TRBV7-9,TRBJ1-2,TGTGCCAGCAGCACTACGGACTTGTGGGACACTAACTATGGCTACACCTTC,CASSTTDLWDTNYGYTF
NA,NA,TRBV5-5,TRBJ1-5,TGTGCCAGCAGCTTGTCCGGGGGCGGCAATCAGCCCCAGCATTTT,CASSLSGGGNQPQHF
NA,NA,TRBV5-1,TRBJ2-1,TGCGCCAGCAGCTTGGACGGGAGCTCCTACAATGAGCAGTTCTTC,CASSLDGSSYNEQFF
NA,NA,TRBV19,TRBJ1-2,TGTGCCAGTAGTACCATTGACCACCGACCAAGTTATGGCTACACCTTC,CASSTIDHRPSYGYTF
NA,TRBD1,TRBV9,TRBJ2-5,TGTGCCAGCAGCGTAGCTACGGGGACAGGGCGGGAGACCCAGTACTTC,CASSVATGTGRETQYF
NA,NA,TRBV10-3,TRBJ2-3,TGTGCCATCAGGGGGGGTTCCACAGATACGCAGTATTTT,CAIRGGSTDTQYF
NA,NA,TRBV28,TRBJ1-3,TGTGCCAGCAGTTTCGCCACCACATCTGGAAACACCATATATTTT,CASSFATTSGNTIYF
NA,NA,TRBV27,TRBJ1-2,TGTGCCAGCAGTTTAGTTGGGGGGCAAAACTATGGCTACACCTTC,CASSLVGGQNYGYTF
NA,NA,TRBV19,TRBJ1-1,TGTGCCAGTAGTTTTGGGCAGGACAAGTCCGGAGCTTTCTTT,CASSFGQDKSGAFF
NA,NA,TRBV2,TRBJ1-3,TGTGCCAGCAGTGGCTTTAGCTCTGGAAACACCATATATTTT,CASSGFSSGNTIYF
NA,NA,TRBV2,TRBJ1-2,TGTGCCAGCAGCTCGACAGGCTCATTCTATGGCTACACCTTC,CASSSTGSFYGYTF
NA,NA,TRBV5-1,TRBJ2-3,TGCGCCAGCAGCTTGGAGAGAGGGAGCACAGATACGCAGTATTTT,CASSLERGSTDTQYF
NA,TRBD1,TRBV19,TRBJ1-1,TGTGCCAGTAGTCCAGACCGACAGGGGTGGACTGAAGCTTTCTTT,CASSPDRQGWTEAFF
NA,NA,TRBV18,TRBJ2-3,TGTGCCAGCTCACCGTCGACAGGAACTGAGTATTTT,CASSPSTGTEYF
NA,NA,TRBV19,TRBJ1-2,TGTGCCAGTAGTATTGAAACCCGTGGCTACACCTTC,CASSIETRGYTF
NA,NA,TRBV7-2,TRBJ2-1,TGTGCCAGCAGCTCCCCCCCCGGGTTTGTGGTTGAGCAGTTCTTC,CASSSPPGFVVEQFF
NA,NA,TRBV6-1,TRBJ1-6,TGTGCCAGCAGTGAATGGTATGACCCGGGACATCGCAATTCACCCCTCCACTTT,CASSEWYDPGHRNSPLHF
NA,NA,TRBV9,TRBJ1-2,TGTGCCAGCAGCGCCCCAGGGGAGTATGGCTACACCTTC,CASSAPGEYGYTF
NA,TRBD1,TRBV5-1,TRBJ1-1,TGCGCCAGCACCCGACAGGGACAGGGCTTCGCTGAAGCTTTCTTT,CASTRQGQGFAEAFF
NA,TRBD1,TRBV7-3,TRBJ1-1,TGTGCCAGCAGCTTAGGGGACAGGGAAGGCACTGAAGCTTTCTTT,CASSLGDREGTEAFF
NA,NA,TRBV30,TRBJ1-2,TGTGCCTGGAGTTCCGGGGGCTATGGCTACACCTTC,CAWSSGGYGYTF
NA,NA,TRBV12-3/TRBV12-4,TRBJ1-1,TGTGCCAGCAGTTTTGGGCGGCCTGAAGCTTTCTTT,CASSFGRPEAFF